The 20 T cell receptor beta chains listed next were all sequenced from one sample in a study of T cell clonality in common variable immunodeficiency. Clones were sequenced by immunoSEQ multiplex PCR, and TCRdb holds only the in-frame ones, with some missing. The sample presents some 38,000 clones, none singletons. The source material was peripheral blood mononuclear cells. The receptors were sampled from a person aged 18-70 years in good health.

This clone was counted at least ten times. Read sequence stops 3 residues before the CDR3 end, and the germline J gene provides the missing end. The rearrangement uses TRBV7-2 and TRBJ1-6, with no clear D. CDR1 SGHTA and CDR2 FQGNSA come from the germline V gene. The CDR3 is made up of 13 amino acids. CDR3 DNA, as far as it was read: TGTGCCAGCAGCTTTGAACCCCCTATCCCC. Translated, it gives CASSFEPPIP. From start to end, the CDR3 is CASSFEPPIPLHF.

This clone showed up many times. The read stops 3 residues short of the end of the CDR3; the missing end is completed from the germline J gene. This chain joins TRBV19 and TRBJ2-7, with 9 bases identical to TRBD1. Trimming cost V 4 bases and J 3 bases; bases outside gene matches: 7. Looked up from germline, CDR1 is LNHDA and CDR2 is SQIVND (reference sequence). The CDR3 spans 15 residues. CDR3 bases read: TGTGCCAGTAGTACCCCCGGGACAGGGTACTACGAG. Amino acid sequence: CASSTPGTGYYE. The CDR3 in full is CASSTPGTGYYEQYF.

This clone was observed at least ten times. The read terminates 3 residues ahead of where the CDR3 ends, so the germline J gene completes it. The chain joins TRBV10-3 to TRBJ1-2; TRBD1 matches 7 bases. With 6 bases clipped from V and 3 bases from J, the junction kept 19 bases outside the gene matches. CDR1 is ENHRY, CDR2 SYGVKD, per germline. CDR3 length: 18 amino acids. The CDR3 here is CAISPTGTDYPSYYGYTF. The DNA read from the CDR3 is TGTGCCATCAGCCCTACTGGGACAGACTATCCTTCTTACTATGGC.

In this sample, this clone turned up many times. From the germline J gene comes the end of the CDR3, since the read stops 3 residues before it. V is TRBV7-9 and J is TRBJ2-7; 12 bases map to TRBD2. The CDR3 has 15 residues. Germline CDR1 SEHNR, CDR2 FQNEAQ (reference sequence). Losses at the gene ends were 5 bases for V and 5 bases for J; bases not matched to a gene: 7. CDR3 bases read: TGTGCCAGCAGCCCAGGACTAGCGGGAACGGACGAG. Translation gives CASSPGLAGTDE. The CDR3 in full is CASSPGLAGTDEQYF. Drawing the rest from reference TRBV7-9 and TRBJ2-7, the complete variable domain is DTGVSQNPRHKITKRGQNVTFRCDPISEHNRLYWYRQTLGQGPEFLTYFQNEAQLEKSRLLSDRFSAERPKGSFSTLEIQRTEQGDSAMYLCASSPGLAGTDEQYFGPGTRLTVT.

The table lists this clone with many counts. The read stops 3 residues short of the end of the CDR3; the missing end is completed from the germline J gene. The chain uses TRBV30 and TRBJ1-2; a weak D match, TRBD1 (5 bases). From germline, CDR1 is GTSNPN and CDR2 SVGIG (reference sequence). The CDR3 runs to 12 residues. CDR3 sequence: CAWSLGQHGYTF. CDR3 bases read: TGTGCCTGGAGTCTCGGACAACACGGC.

This clone was observed at least ten times. The read comes to an end 3 residues before the CDR3 does, leaving the germline J gene to fill in the end. V usage is TRBV7-2 and J usage is TRBJ2-1; 8 nucleotides align to TRBD2. This CDR3 contains 13 residues. With 4 bases clipped from V and 6 bases from J, the junction kept 2 bases outside the gene matches. The germline V gene has CDR1 SGHTA and CDR2 FQGNSA. The part of the CDR3 DNA that was read is TGTGCCAGCAGCTCCGGGACTAGCAATGAG. This sequence encodes CASSSGTSNE. The whole CDR3 protein reads CASSSGTSNEQFF. Full variable domain (rest looked up from reference TRBV7-2 and TRBJ2-1): GAGVSQSPSNKVTEKGKDVELRCDPISGHTALYWYRQSLGQGLEFLIYFQGNSAPDKSGLPSDRFSAERTGGSVSTLTIQRTQQEDSAVYLCASSSGTSNEQFFGPGTRLTVL.

This clone was seen many times. The read is 3 residues too short to cover the CDR3 end, so that end is filled in from the germline J gene. The chain employs TRBV30 and TRBJ1-2; D gene ambiguous. Trimming shortened V by 4 bases and J by 6 bases, and 9 bases separated the two germline ends. The CDR3 sequence is 11 residues long. Looked up from germline, CDR1 is GTSNPN and CDR2 is SVGIG (reference sequence). The CDR3 reads CAWTGGNGYTF. The sequenced part of the CDR3 DNA is TGTGCCTGGACAGGCGGGAATGGC.

This clone was counted many times. The read ends 3 residues shy of where the CDR3 ends; the end is completed using the germline J gene. V is TRBV7-9 and J is TRBJ1-2; D is ambiguous. Per the germline V gene, CDR1 is SEHNR and CDR2 is FQNEAQ (reference sequence). The germline V and J ends were trimmed by 2 bases and 7 bases, with 11 bases remaining between them. The CDR3 is 13 residues long. This CDR3 reads CASSLPRVGGYTF. CDR3 bases read: TGTGCCAGCAGCTTACCTCGGGTTGGTGGC.

This clone was picked up many times. The CDR3 end is not reached by the read, which stops 3 residues before it; the germline J gene fills it in. This chain joins TRBV9 and TRBJ1-4, with TRBD1 identical over 9 bases. Trimming cost V 0 bases and J 6 bases; bases outside gene matches: 3. The CDR3 runs to 15 residues. Germline V lookup: CDR1 SGDLS, CDR2 YYNGEE. CDR3 DNA, as far as it was read: TGTGCCAGCAGCGTAGAGGGACAGGGTCATGAAAAA. Translated: CASSVEGQGHEK. The full-length CDR3 reads as CASSVEGQGHEKLFF.

This clone was seen at least ten times. The sequence runs out 3 residues before the end of the CDR3; the remainder is reconstructed from the germline J gene. This rearrangement joins TRBV7-6 to TRBJ1-5; tentatively, D is TRBD1 (5 bases). The germline V gene encodes CDR1 SGHVS and CDR2 FNYEAQ. CDR3 length equals 14 residues. Trimming pared 0 bases from V and 4 bases from J, leaving 7 bases between. CDR3: CASSLAGGNQPQHF. The sequenced part of the CDR3 DNA is TGTGCCAGCAGCTTAGCGGGGGGTAATCAGCCC.

This clone was found many times. The read ends 3 residues before the CDR3 terminus; that terminus is restored from the germline J gene. V usage is TRBV23-1 and J usage is TRBJ1-6, with 8 bases matching TRBD1. TRBV23-1 is an ORF, with its function uncertain. The ends lost 2 bases at V and 5 bases at J; junction bases unmatched: 14. This CDR3 comprises 19 residues. Incomplete CDR3 DNA: TGCGCCAGCAGTCAAGGACAGGGACGGGGGGAGGCGCATAATTCACCC. Its protein is CASSQGQGRGEAHNSP. The whole CDR3 is CASSQGQGRGEAHNSPLHF.

Turning to this clone: The read terminates 3 residues before the CDR3 end, so the remaining end is supplied by the germline J gene. The rearrangement joins TRBV27 to TRBJ2-7; TRBD1 matches 7 bases. The CDR3 is made up of 14 amino acids. CDR1 and CDR2 from the germline V gene are MNHEY and SMNVEV (reference sequence). J was trimmed by 2 bases and V by 5 bases; bases with no gene match: 6. The sequenced part of the CDR3 DNA is TGTGCCAGCAGTCGTACAGGGGCCACCTACGAG. It translates to CASSRTGATYE. The CDR3 as a whole reads CASSRTGATYEQYF.

This clone appeared many times. The CDR3 goes on 3 residues after the read ends, and that part is filled in from the germline J gene. V usage is TRBV9 and J usage is TRBJ2-5; D possibly corresponds to TRBD2 (5 bases). Germline-derived CDR1 and CDR2 are SGDLS and YYNGEE. This CDR3 region has 15 residues. Between the trimmed V and J ends, which lost 4 bases and 4 bases, there was a span of 17 bases. CDR3 DNA, as far as it was read: TGTGCCAGCAGCCTCCGGGCGGAACGGGGAGAGACC. It specifies CASSLRAERGET. The full-length CDR3 reads as CASSLRAERGETQYF.

This clone was seen ten or more times. The CDR3 end is not reached by the read, which stops 3 residues before it; the germline J gene fills it in. The chain has TRBV19 and TRBJ2-1; TRBD2 matches at 8 bases. There are 16 residues in the CDR3. Germline-derived CDR1 and CDR2 are LNHDA and SQIVND (reference sequence). The trim removed 3 bases at V and 9 bases at J, leaving 13 bases unmatched. The CDR3 bases that were read are TGTGCCAGTAGTATGGGAGGACTAGCCTTGTTAGGTGAG. As protein: CASSMGGLALLGE. The CDR3 in its entirety is CASSMGGLALLGEQFF.

This clone came up many times. Read sequence stops 3 residues before the CDR3 end, and the germline J gene provides the missing end. The chain has TRBV20-1 and TRBJ2-5; D may be TRBD1 (6 bases). CDR3 length: 18 residues. CDR1 and CDR2 from the germline V gene are DFQATT and SNEGSKA (reference sequence). Trimming shortened V by 1 base and J by 2 bases, and 23 bases separated the two germline ends. The CDR3 DNA, read in part, is TGCAGTGCTAGAGTATTTCGGCAGAGGGGGAATCTACAAGAGACC. Its protein product is CSARVFRQRGNLQET. The complete CDR3 reads CSARVFRQRGNLQETQYF.

Many counts were recorded for this clone. The read comes to an end 3 residues before the CDR3 does, leaving the germline J gene to fill in the end. The V gene is TRBV2, the J gene TRBJ2-3; TRBD2 matches 13 bases. V trimming: 8 bases; J trimming: 4 bases; junction bases outside the gene matches: 15. Germline V CDR1 and CDR2: SNHLY, FYNNEI. This CDR3 contains 18 residues. CDR3 DNA (partial): TGTGCCAGCGGACTTACTAGCGGGAGGGCCTTTCTGTCAGATACG. It encodes CASGLTSGRAFLSDT. The CDR3 in full is CASGLTSGRAFLSDTQYF.

Ten or more counts support this clone. The CDR3 end lies 3 residues beyond the end of the read and is filled in from the germline J gene. The chain links TRBV7-9 to TRBJ1-2; D is perhaps TRBD1 (5 bases). Deletions cut 2 bases from V and 4 bases from J, with 11 bases between. CDR3 length: 14 amino acids. The germline V gene encodes CDR1 SEHNR and CDR2 FQNEAQ (reference sequence). The CDR3 loop reads CASSLLQGGYGYTF. The CDR3 bases that were read are TGTGCCAGCAGCTTACTTCAGGGTGGCTATGGC.

This clone was counted ten times or more. The CDR3 protein is CASSLRSGNEKLFF. The CDR3 DNA, read in part, is TGTGCCAGCAGCTTAAGGTCAGGGAATGAAAAA. The genes are TRBV7-2 and TRBJ1-4, with D tentatively TRBD1 (5 bases). Read sequence stops 3 residues before the CDR3 end, and the germline J gene provides the missing end. Trimming cost V 2 bases and J 5 bases, with 9 bases left between them. Germline V gene data show CDR1 as SGHTA and CDR2 as FQGNSA. This CDR3 is 14 amino acids long.

The table lists this clone with many counts. With the read ending 3 residues before the CDR3 end, the germline J gene is used to fill in that end. The chain recombines TRBV7-2 with TRBJ2-5; perhaps TRBD2 as D (5 bases). Trimming removed 5 bases from V and 5 bases from J, with 12 bases in between. The CDR3 totals 13 residues. Germline lookup yields CDR1 SGHTA and CDR2 FQGNSA. The covered CDR3 bases are TGTGCCAGCAGCCGACTATCGGGTGAGACC. Protein: CASSRLSGET. The complete CDR3 reads CASSRLSGETQYF.

This clone was seen repeatedly, ten times or more. CDR3 bases read: TGTGCCTGGAGTAGGGGTTTTGGATACTATGGC. Translated: CAWSRGFGYYG. The complete CDR3 sequence is CAWSRGFGYYGYTF. The chain has TRBV30 and TRBJ1-2; perhaps TRBD1 as D (5 bases). The observed sequence ends 3 residues before the CDR3 terminus, with the missing tail filled in from the germline J gene. Looked up from germline, CDR1 is GTSNPN and CDR2 is SVGIG (reference sequence). The ends were cut back, 2 bases at V and 3 bases at J, with 13 bases in the middle. CDR3 length: 14 amino acids. Complete variable domain (other parts from reference TRBV30 and TRBJ1-2): SQTIHQWPATLVQPVGSPLSLECTVEGTSNPNLYWYRQAAGRGLQLLFYSVGIGQISSEVPQNLSASRPQDRQFILSSKKLLLSDSGFYLCAWSRGFGYYGYTFGSGTRLTVV.